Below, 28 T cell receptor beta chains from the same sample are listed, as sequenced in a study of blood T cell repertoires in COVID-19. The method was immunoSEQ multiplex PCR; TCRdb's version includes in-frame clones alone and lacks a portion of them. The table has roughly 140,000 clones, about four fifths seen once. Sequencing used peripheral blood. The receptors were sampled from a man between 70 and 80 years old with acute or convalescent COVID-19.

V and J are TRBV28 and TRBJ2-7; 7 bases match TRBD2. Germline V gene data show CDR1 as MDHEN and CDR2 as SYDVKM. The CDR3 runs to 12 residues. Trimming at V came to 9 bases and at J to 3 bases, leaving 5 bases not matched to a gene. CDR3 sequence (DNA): TGTGCCAGGACTTGGGGGGGCTACGAGCAGTACTTC. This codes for CARTWGGYEQYF.

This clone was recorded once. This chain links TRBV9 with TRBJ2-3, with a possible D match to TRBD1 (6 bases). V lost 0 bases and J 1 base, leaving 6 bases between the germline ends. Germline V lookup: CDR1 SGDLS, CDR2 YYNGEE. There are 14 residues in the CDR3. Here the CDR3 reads CASSVDRGTDTQYF. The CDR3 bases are TGTGCCAGCAGCGTAGACAGGGGCACAGATACGCAGTATTTT.

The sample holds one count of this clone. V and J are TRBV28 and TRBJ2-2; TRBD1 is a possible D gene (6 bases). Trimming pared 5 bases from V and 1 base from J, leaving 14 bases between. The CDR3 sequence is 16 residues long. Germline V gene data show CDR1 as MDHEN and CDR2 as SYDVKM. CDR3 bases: TGTGCCAGCAGTCTTCTAGGGGGACAGAACACCGGGGAGCTGTTTTTT. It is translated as CASSLLGGQNTGELFF.

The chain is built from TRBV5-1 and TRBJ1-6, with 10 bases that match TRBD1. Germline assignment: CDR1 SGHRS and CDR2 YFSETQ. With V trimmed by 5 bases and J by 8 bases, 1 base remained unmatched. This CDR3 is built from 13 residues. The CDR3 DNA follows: TGCGCCAGCAGGGGGACAGGGGATTCACCCCTCCACTTT. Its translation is CASRGTGDSPLHF.

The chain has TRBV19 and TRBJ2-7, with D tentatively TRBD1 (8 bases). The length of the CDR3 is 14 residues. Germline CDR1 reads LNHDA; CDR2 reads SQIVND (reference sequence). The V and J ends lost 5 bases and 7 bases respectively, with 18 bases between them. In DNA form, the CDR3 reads TGTGCCAGTAGTCCAGGACAGGGAGCGGGGGAGCAGTACTTC. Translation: CASSPGQGAGEQYF. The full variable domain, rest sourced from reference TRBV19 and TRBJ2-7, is DGGITQSPKYLFRKEGQNVTLSCEQNLNHDAMYWYRQDPGQGLRLIYYSQIVNDFQKGDIAEGYSVSREKKESFPLTVTSAQKNPTAFYLCASSPGQGAGEQYFGPGTRLTVT.

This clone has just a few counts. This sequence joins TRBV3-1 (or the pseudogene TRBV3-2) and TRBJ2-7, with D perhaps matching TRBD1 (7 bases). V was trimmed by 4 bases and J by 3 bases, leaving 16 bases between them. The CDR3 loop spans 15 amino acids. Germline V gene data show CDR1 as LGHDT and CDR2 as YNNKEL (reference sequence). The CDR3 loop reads CASSRTGTAGYEQYF. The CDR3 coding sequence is TGTGCCAGCAGCCGAACCGGGACAGCGGGCTACGAGCAGTACTTC.

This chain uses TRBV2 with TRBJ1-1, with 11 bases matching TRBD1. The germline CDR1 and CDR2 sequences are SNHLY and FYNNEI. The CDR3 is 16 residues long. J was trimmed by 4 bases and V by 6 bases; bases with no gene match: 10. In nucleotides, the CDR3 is TGTGCCAGCAGCGATAAGACCGGGACAGGGGGCACTGAAGCTTTCTTT. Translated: CASSDKTGTGGTEAFF.

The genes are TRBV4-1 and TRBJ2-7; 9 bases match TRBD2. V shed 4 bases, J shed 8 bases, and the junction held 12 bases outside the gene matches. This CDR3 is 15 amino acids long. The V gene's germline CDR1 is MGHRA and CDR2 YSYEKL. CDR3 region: CASSPEVAGANKQYF. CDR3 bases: TGCGCCAGCAGCCCCGAGGTAGCGGGAGCCAATAAGCAGTACTTC.

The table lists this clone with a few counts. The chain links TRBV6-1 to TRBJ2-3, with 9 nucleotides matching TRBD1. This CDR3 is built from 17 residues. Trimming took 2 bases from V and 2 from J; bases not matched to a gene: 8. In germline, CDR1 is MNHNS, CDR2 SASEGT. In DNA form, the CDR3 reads TGTGCCAGCAGTGAATCCGGGACAGGGTACTACACAGATACGCAGTATTTT. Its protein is CASSESGTGYYTDTQYF.

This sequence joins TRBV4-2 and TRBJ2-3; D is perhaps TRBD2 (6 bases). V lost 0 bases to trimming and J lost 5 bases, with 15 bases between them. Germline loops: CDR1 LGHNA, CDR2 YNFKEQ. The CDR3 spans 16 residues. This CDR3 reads CASSQDGQGLGDTQYF. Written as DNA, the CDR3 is TGTGCCAGCAGCCAAGATGGGCAGGGACTTGGAGATACGCAGTATTTT.

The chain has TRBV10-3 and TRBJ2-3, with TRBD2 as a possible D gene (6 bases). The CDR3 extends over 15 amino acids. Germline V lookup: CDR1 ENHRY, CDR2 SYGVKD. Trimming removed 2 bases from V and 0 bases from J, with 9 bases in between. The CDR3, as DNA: TGTGCCATCAGTGAGAACCGGGGGAGCACAGATACGCAGTATTTT. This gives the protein CAISENRGSTDTQYF.

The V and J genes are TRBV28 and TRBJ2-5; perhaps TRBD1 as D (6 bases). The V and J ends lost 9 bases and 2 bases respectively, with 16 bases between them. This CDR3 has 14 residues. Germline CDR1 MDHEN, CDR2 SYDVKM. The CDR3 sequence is CASNRVGGQETQYF. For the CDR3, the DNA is TGTGCCAGTAATCGGGTAGGGGGTCAAGAGACCCAGTACTTC.

CDR3 loop: CASSEYSRAGELFF. The CDR3 DNA reads TGTGCCAGCAGTGAATATAGTCGGGCCGGGGAGCTGTTTTTT. The V and J genes are TRBV25-1 and TRBJ2-2; unclear D gene. Germline loops: CDR1 MGHDK, CDR2 SYGVNS. The V gene lost 0 bases and the J gene lost 6 bases, with 8 bases spanning the gap. The CDR3 covers 14 residues.

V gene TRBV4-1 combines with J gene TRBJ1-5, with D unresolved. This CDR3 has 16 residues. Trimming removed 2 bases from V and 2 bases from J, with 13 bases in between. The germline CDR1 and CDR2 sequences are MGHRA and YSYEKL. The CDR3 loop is CASSQRDRPGNQPQHF. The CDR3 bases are TGCGCCAGCAGCCAACGAGATCGTCCCGGCAATCAGCCCCAGCATTTT.

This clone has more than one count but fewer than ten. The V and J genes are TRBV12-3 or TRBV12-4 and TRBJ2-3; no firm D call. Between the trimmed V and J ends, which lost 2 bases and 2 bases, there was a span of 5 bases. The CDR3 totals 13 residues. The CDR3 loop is CASSLQLTDTQYF. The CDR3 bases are TGTGCCAGCAGTTTACAACTCACAGATACGCAGTATTTT.

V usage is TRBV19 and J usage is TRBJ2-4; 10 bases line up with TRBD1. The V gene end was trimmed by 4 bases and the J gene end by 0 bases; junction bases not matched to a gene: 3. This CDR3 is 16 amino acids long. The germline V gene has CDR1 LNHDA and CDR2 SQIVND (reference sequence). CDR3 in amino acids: CASSRQGAKAKNIQYF. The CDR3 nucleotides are TGTGCCAGTAGTAGACAGGGGGCCAAAGCCAAAAACATTCAGTACTTC.

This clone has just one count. As DNA, the CDR3 is TGTGCCAGTAGTATATCCCCGACAGGGATTCGTAATGAGCAGTTCTTC. Amino acids: CASSISPTGIRNEQFF. The J gene is TRBJ2-1, the V gene TRBV19, with 7 nucleotides matching TRBD1. From germline, CDR1 is LNHDA and CDR2 SQIVND (reference sequence). This CDR3 contains 16 residues. V lost 2 bases and J lost 7; bases outside the gene matches: 11.

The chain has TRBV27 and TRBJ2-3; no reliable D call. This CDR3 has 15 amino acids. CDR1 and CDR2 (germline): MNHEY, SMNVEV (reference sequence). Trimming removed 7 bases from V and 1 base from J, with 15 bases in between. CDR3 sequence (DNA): TGTGCCAGCACTTCCCTGGGTGCGGGCACAGATACGCAGTATTTT. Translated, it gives CASTSLGAGTDTQYF.

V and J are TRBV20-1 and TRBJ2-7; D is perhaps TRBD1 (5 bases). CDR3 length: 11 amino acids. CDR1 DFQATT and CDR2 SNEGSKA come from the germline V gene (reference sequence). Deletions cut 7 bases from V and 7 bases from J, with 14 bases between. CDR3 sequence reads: CSVSQGTEQYF. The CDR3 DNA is TGCAGTGTCAGCCAGGGAACTGAGCAGTACTTC.

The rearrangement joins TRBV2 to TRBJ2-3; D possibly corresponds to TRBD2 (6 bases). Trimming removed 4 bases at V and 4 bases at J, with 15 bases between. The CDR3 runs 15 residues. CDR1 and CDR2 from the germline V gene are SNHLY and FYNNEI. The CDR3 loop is CASSGPSGAPDTQYF. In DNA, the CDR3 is TGTGCCAGCAGTGGGCCCTCGGGAGCCCCAGATACGCAGTATTTT.

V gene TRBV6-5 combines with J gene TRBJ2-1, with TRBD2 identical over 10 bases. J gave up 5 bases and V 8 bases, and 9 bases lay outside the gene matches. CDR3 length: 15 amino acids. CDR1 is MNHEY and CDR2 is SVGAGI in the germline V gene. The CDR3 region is CASHLAGGTHNEQFF. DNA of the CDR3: TGTGCCAGCCATTTAGCGGGAGGAACCCACAATGAGCAGTTCTTC.

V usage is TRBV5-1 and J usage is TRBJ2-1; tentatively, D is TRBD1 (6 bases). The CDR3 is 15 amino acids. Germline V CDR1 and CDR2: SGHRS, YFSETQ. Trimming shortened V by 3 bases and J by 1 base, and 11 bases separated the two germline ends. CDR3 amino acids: CASSWDGTSYNEQFF. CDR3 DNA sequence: TGCGCCAGCAGCTGGGACGGGACATCCTACAATGAGCAGTTCTTC.

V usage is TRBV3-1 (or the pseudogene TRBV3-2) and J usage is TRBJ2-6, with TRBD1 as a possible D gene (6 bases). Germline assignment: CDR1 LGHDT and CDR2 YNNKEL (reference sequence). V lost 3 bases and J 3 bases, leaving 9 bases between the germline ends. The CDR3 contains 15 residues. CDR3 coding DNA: TGTGCCAGCAGCCAGACAGGAGGTGGGGCCAACGTCCTGACTTTC. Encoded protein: CASSQTGGGANVLTF.

CDR3 protein: CASSLGGYGELFF. Here the CDR3 DNA reads TGTGCCAGCAGCCTCGGGGGGTACGGGGAGCTGTTTTTT. The rearrangement uses TRBV3-1 (or the pseudogene TRBV3-2) and TRBJ2-2; 7 bases are shared with TRBD2. V was clipped by 4 bases and J by 7 bases; unmatched bases: 3. Germline assignment: CDR1 LGHDT and CDR2 YNNKEL (reference sequence). The CDR3 runs to 13 residues.

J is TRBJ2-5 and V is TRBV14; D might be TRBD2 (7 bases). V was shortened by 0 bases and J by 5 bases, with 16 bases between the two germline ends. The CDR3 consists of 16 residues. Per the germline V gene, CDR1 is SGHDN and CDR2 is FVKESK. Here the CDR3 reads CASSQDPRGAKETQYF. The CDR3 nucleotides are TGTGCCAGCAGCCAAGATCCCCGGGGGGCAAAGGAGACCCAGTACTTC.

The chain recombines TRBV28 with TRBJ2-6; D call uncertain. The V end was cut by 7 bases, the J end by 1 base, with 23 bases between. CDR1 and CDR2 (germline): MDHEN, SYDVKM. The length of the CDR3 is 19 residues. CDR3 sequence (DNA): TGTGCCAGCACCGCAGCACGGAGTTTCCTGTTTTCTGGGGCCAACGTCCTGACTTTC. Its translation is CASTAARSFLFSGANVLTF.

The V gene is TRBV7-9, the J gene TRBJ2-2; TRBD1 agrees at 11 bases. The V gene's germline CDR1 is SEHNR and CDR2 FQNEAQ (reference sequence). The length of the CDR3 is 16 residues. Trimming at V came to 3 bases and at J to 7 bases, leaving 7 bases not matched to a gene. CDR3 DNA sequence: TGTGCCAGCAGCTTCCGAGGACAGGGGGCGTTCGGGGAGCTGTTTTTT. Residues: CASSFRGQGAFGELFF.

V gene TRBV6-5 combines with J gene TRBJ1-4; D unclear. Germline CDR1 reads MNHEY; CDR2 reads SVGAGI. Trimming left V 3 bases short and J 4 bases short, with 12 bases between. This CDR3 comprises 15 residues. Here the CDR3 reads CASSYSPQLNEKLFF. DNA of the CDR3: TGTGCCAGCAGTTATTCTCCGCAACTTAATGAAAAACTGTTTTTT.